The 32 T cell receptor beta chains given below trace back to one sample, sequenced in a study of blood T cell repertoires in COVID-19. Method: immunoSEQ multiplex PCR; TCRdb's copy keeps in-frame clones and lacks some. The sample contains some 7,000 clones, around 85% of which appear only once. Sequencing was done on a sample of peripheral blood. The receptors here all came from a human donor in a cohort sampled during active COVID-19.

The rearrangement joins TRBV11-2 to TRBJ2-5; maybe TRBD1 (5 bases). V lost 1 base, J lost 5 bases, and 11 bases lay in between. The CDR3 contains 14 residues. CDR1 is SGHAT and CDR2 is FQNNGV in the germline V gene. The CDR3 bases are TGTGCCAGCAGCTTAGTCTCAGGGATCGAGACCCAGTACTTC. Residues: CASSLVSGIETQYF.

The chain employs TRBV7-8 and TRBJ2-3, with 8 positions matching TRBD2. Germline lookup yields CDR1 SGHVS and CDR2 FQNEAQ. Trimming at V came to 5 bases and at J to 6 bases, leaving 16 bases not matched to a gene. This CDR3 region has 17 residues. The CDR3 sequence: CASSPRLGTRGTDTQYF. The CDR3 nucleotides are TGTGCCAGCAGCCCGCGGTTAGGGACTAGGGGGACGGATACGCAGTATTTT.

V and J are TRBV11-2 and TRBJ2-7; a weak D match, TRBD1 (5 bases). The CDR3 loop spans 15 amino acids. Trimming took 2 bases from V and 2 from J, leaving 13 bases between them. Germline CDR1 and CDR2: SGHAT and FQNNGV. The CDR3, as DNA: TGTGCCAGCAGCTTAATACAGGTTATAACCTACGAGCAGTACTTC. Translating it yields CASSLIQVITYEQYF.

This chain connects TRBV6-5 to TRBJ1-2; 7 bases match TRBD1. The CDR3 has 14 amino acids. The junction had 8 bases not matched to a gene; V was cut back by 6 bases and J by 4 bases. Looked up from germline, CDR1 is MNHEY and CDR2 is SVGAGI. CDR3 in DNA: TGTGCCAGCAGGATAGGACAGGCGCCCTATGGCTACACCTTC. It translates to CASRIGQAPYGYTF.

This rearrangement joins TRBV5-1 to TRBJ2-2; TRBD2 aligns across 12 bases. Trimming took 4 bases from V and 4 from J; bases not matched to a gene: 8. CDR3 length: 17 amino acids. In germline, CDR1 is SGHRS, CDR2 YFSETQ. The CDR3 sequence: CASSLRLAGATTGELFF. The CDR3 DNA follows: TGCGCCAGCAGCCTCCGACTAGCGGGAGCGACCACCGGGGAGCTGTTTTTT.

This chain links TRBV9 with TRBJ2-7; D gene unclear. The CDR3 runs 9 residues. With 5 bases removed from V and 7 bases from J, the gap between germline ends came to 4 bases. Germline CDR1 reads SGDLS; CDR2 reads YYNGEE. CDR3 DNA: TGTGCCAGCAGGGAGGAGCAGTACTTC. It codes for CASREEQYF.

This clone was recorded a few times. In DNA, the CDR3 is TGTGCCAGCAGCTTAGTTTCCGGGAGGCAGCCCCAGCATTTT. This gives the protein CASSLVSGRQPQHF. The chain combines TRBV7-8 with TRBJ1-5; D gene uncertain. The CDR3 consists of 14 residues. Germline V gene data show CDR1 as SGHVS and CDR2 as FQNEAQ. Deletions cut 1 base from V and 7 bases from J, with 11 bases between.

The table lists this clone with a few counts. The genes are TRBV9 and TRBJ2-5; tentative D call: TRBD2 (5 bases). CDR1 SGDLS and CDR2 YYNGEE come from the germline V gene. This CDR3 is built from 15 residues. The V gene lost 4 bases and the J gene lost 2 bases, with 15 bases spanning the gap. CDR3 in DNA: TGTGCCAGCAGCCCGAGGGAAGGAGGACAAGAGACCCAGTACTTC. Translation: CASSPREGGQETQYF.

This chain uses TRBV7-9 with TRBJ2-7; 7 bases match TRBD2. J gave up 4 bases and V 3 bases, and 6 bases lay outside the gene matches. The CDR3 is 14 residues long. Germline V gives CDR1 SEHNR, CDR2 FQNEAQ (reference sequence). The CDR3 reads CASSLAGEVYEQYF. The CDR3 DNA reads TGTGCCAGCAGCTTGGCGGGAGAAGTTTACGAGCAGTACTTC. Based on the CDR3 plus reference TRBV7-9 and TRBJ2-7, the full variable domain is DTGVSQNPRHKITKRGQNVTFRCDPISEHNRLYWYRQTLGQGPEFLTYFQNEAQLEKSRLLSDRFSAERPKGSFSTLEIQRTEQGDSAMYLCASSLAGEVYEQYFGPGTRLTVT.

The rearrangement joins TRBV7-9 to TRBJ1-1; D is ambiguous. Deletions cut 2 bases from V and 3 bases from J, with 13 bases between. Per the germline V gene, CDR1 is SEHNR and CDR2 is FQNEAQ (reference sequence). The CDR3 spans 15 residues. The CDR3 nucleotides are TGTGCCAGCAGCTTAACGGCGGGGAGGGACACTGAAGCTTTCTTT. Residues: CASSLTAGRDTEAFF.

The genes are TRBV19 and TRBJ1-3, with TRBD1 matching 7 bases. Matching the DNA end better, TRBJ2-2 makes the J call doubtful. Germline CDR1 LNHDA, CDR2 SQIVND (reference sequence). The CDR3 consists of 15 residues. The chain's CDR3 is CASSIGDSHTGELFF. Written as DNA, the CDR3 is TGTGCCAGTAGTATAGGGGACAGCCACACCGGGGAGCTGTTTTTT.

V usage is TRBV28 and J usage is TRBJ2-7; TRBD2 matches 12 bases. CDR3 length: 14 residues. Trimming took 5 bases from V and 5 from J; bases not matched to a gene: 4. Looked up from germline, CDR1 is MDHEN and CDR2 is SYDVKM. The CDR3 is CASSASGRANEQYF. CDR3 coding DNA: TGTGCCAGCAGTGCTAGCGGGAGGGCTAACGAGCAGTACTTC.

The chain has TRBV15 and TRBJ2-2; TRBD2 agrees at 7 bases. CDR1 and CDR2 from the germline V gene are LNHNV and YYDKDF (reference sequence). The CDR3 has 15 residues. The J segment lost 6 bases and the V segment lost 5 bases, leaving 9 bases of the junction unmatched. The CDR3 DNA reads as TGTGCCACCAGCGAGCGGGATGGAGCACCCGGGGAGCTGTTTTTT. Its protein is CATSERDGAPGELFF.

This chain joins TRBV4-1 and TRBJ1-1; weak D call: TRBD1 (5 bases). V lost 0 bases, J lost 1 base, and 12 bases lay in between. The CDR3 length is 16 residues. CDR1 and CDR2 (germline): MGHRA, YSYEKL. As DNA, the CDR3 is TGCGCCAGCAGCCAAGATTATACAGGACCGAACACTGAAGCTTTCTTT. It yields the protein CASSQDYTGPNTEAFF.

V is TRBV19 and J is TRBJ2-5; TRBD1 aligns across 10 bases. Looked up from germline, CDR1 is LNHDA and CDR2 is SQIVND (reference sequence). There are 15 residues in the CDR3. V was clipped by 4 bases and J by 5 bases; unmatched bases: 7. The CDR3 DNA sequence: TGTGCCAGTAGTACCCAGACAGGGGGCAGCGAGACCCAGTACTTC. This translates into CASSTQTGGSETQYF.

V usage is TRBV5-1 and J usage is TRBJ1-1, with 7 positions matching TRBD1. This CDR3 comprises 14 residues. V trimming: 4 bases; J trimming: 4 bases; junction bases outside the gene matches: 7. Germline V gene sequence: CDR1 SGHRS, CDR2 YFSETQ. CDR3 sequence reads: CASSPDRVATEAFF. The CDR3 DNA reads TGCGCCAGCAGCCCCGACAGGGTGGCCACTGAAGCTTTCTTT.

The chain carries TRBV3-1 (or the pseudogene TRBV3-2) and TRBJ2-5; perhaps TRBD1 as D (5 bases). Trimming left V 0 bases short and J 9 bases short, with 11 bases between. The V gene's germline CDR1 is LGHDT and CDR2 YNNKEL (reference sequence). This CDR3 region has 13 residues. CDR3: CASSQDQGYAQYF. CDR3 bases: TGTGCCAGCAGCCAAGATCAGGGTTATGCCCAGTACTTC.

This chain uses TRBV29-1 with TRBJ2-5; a possible D gene is TRBD2 (5 bases). From germline, CDR1 is SQVTM and CDR2 ANQGSEA. The CDR3 consists of 11 residues. V lost 6 bases to trimming and J lost 5 bases, with 10 bases between them. The CDR3 is CSVADVETQYF. CDR3 coding DNA: TGCAGCGTAGCGGATGTGGAGACCCAGTACTTC.

The chain joins TRBV5-1 to TRBJ2-7; tentative D call: TRBD2 (5 bases). V was pared by 4 bases and J by 2 bases, with 10 bases between. The germline gives CDR1 SGHRS, CDR2 YFSETQ. This CDR3 contains 13 residues. This chain's CDR3 is CASSDQLAYEQYF. The CDR3 region has the DNA TGCGCCAGCAGCGACCAACTAGCCTACGAGCAGTACTTC.

The chain couples TRBV2 to TRBJ2-3; D not certain. The CDR3 is 11 amino acids. V lost 5 bases, J lost 5 bases, and 5 bases lay in between. The germline gives CDR1 SNHLY, CDR2 FYNNEI. This CDR3 reads CASSIKDTQYF. Written as DNA, the CDR3 is TGTGCCAGCAGTATTAAAGATACGCAGTATTTT.

The chain links TRBV2 to TRBJ1-3, with D unclear. Germline-derived CDR1 and CDR2 are SNHLY and FYNNEI. This CDR3 contains 16 residues. V was pared by 3 bases and J by 3 bases, with 15 bases between. The CDR3 DNA sequence: TGTGCCAGCAGTGACCACACCCCCGGGTTTGGAAACACCATATATTTT. It yields the protein CASSDHTPGFGNTIYF.

The chain combines TRBV5-4 with TRBJ1-5, with 7 bases that match TRBD1. The CDR3 sequence is 12 residues long. Trimming removed 8 bases from V and 7 bases from J; junction bases left unmatched: 6. Germline CDR1 SGHNT, CDR2 YYREEE (reference sequence). The CDR3 is CARRQGGQPQHF. The CDR3 DNA follows: TGTGCCAGAAGACAGGGTGGGCAGCCCCAGCATTTT.

The chain joins TRBV5-1 to TRBJ1-2; D gene unclear. Germline V lookup: CDR1 SGHRS, CDR2 YFSETQ. Deletions cut 1 base from V and 1 base from J, with 5 bases between. There are 13 residues in the CDR3. In DNA, the CDR3 is TGCGCCAGCAGCTTGTCAGTTAACTATGGCTACACCTTC. Protein: CASSLSVNYGYTF.

The J gene is TRBJ2-7, the V gene TRBV23-1, with D perhaps matching TRBD2 (5 bases). TRBV23-1 is known as an ORF, though its function is uncertain. Deletions cut 2 bases from V and 0 bases from J, with 23 bases between. This CDR3 is 19 amino acids long. The CDR3 DNA reads as TGCGCCAGCAGTCAAAGCCCTCGGGCGGACTTCGGCATCTCCTACGAGCAGTACTTC. Residues: CASSQSPRADFGISYEQYF.

The CDR3 loop is CASRRDSAFSGANVLTF. DNA for the CDR3: TGTGCCAGCAGACGGGACAGTGCCTTCTCTGGGGCCAACGTCCTGACTTTC. The chain links TRBV7-2 to TRBJ2-6; 7 bases are a match to TRBD1. V shed 6 bases and J 0 bases; nucleotides not matched to a gene: 8. Germline assignment: CDR1 SGHTA and CDR2 FQGNSA. The CDR3 sequence is 17 residues long. The whole variable domain, remainder taken from reference TRBV7-2 and TRBJ2-6, is GAGVSQSPSNKVTEKGKDVELRCDPISGHTALYWYRQSLGQGLEFLIYFQGNSAPDKSGLPSDRFSAERTGGSVSTLTIQRTQQEDSAVYLCASRRDSAFSGANVLTFGAGSRLTVL.

This chain joins TRBV28 and TRBJ2-5; D ambiguous. From germline, CDR1 is MDHEN and CDR2 SYDVKM. V was clipped by 3 bases and J by 5 bases, with 4 bases between them. This CDR3 comprises 11 residues. The CDR3 loop is CASSFSETQYF. The DNA of the CDR3 is TGTGCCAGCAGTTTCTCCGAGACCCAGTACTTC. Using reference TRBV28 and TRBJ2-5 for the parts outside the CDR3, the full variable domain is DVKVTQSSRYLVKRTGEKVFLECVQDMDHENMFWYRQDPGLGLRLIYFSYDVKMKEKGDIPEGYSVSREKKERFSLILESASTNQTSMYLCASSFSETQYFGPGTRLLVL.

The chain joins TRBV4-3 to TRBJ2-1; 12 bases fit TRBD2. The CDR3 runs to 15 residues. The germline V gene encodes CDR1 LGHNA and CDR2 YSLEER. V dropped 0 bases and J dropped 8; count of bases not matched to a gene: 2. CDR3 region: CASSQELAGGDEQFF. The CDR3 DNA is TGCGCCAGCAGCCAAGAACTAGCGGGAGGCGATGAGCAGTTCTTC.

The V gene is TRBV19, the J gene TRBJ2-5; the D gene is possibly TRBD1 (5 bases). This CDR3 contains 13 residues. V was cut by 9 bases and J by 7 bases, with 18 bases left in between. CDR1 is LNHDA and CDR2 is SQIVND in the germline V gene (reference sequence). In nucleotides, the CDR3 is TGTGCCAGCACCTCAGGGCCGCTCGGGACCCAGTACTTC. Translated, it gives CASTSGPLGTQYF.

The rearrangement links TRBV3-1 (or the pseudogene TRBV3-2) to TRBJ2-3; 11 bases are a match to TRBD1. CDR3 length: 16 residues. The ends lost 5 bases at V and 4 bases at J; junction bases unmatched: 8. Germline V gene data show CDR1 as LGHDT and CDR2 as YNNKEL (reference sequence). The CDR3 DNA sequence: TGTGCCAGCAGCACAAGGGACAGGGGGAGCCCAGATACGCAGTATTTT. This encodes CASSTRDRGSPDTQYF.

This clone was counted once. V is TRBV24-1 and J is TRBJ2-7; 7 positions agree with TRBD1. Germline assignment: CDR1 KGHDR and CDR2 SFDVKD. The CDR3 consists of 15 residues. V dropped 2 bases and J dropped 5; count of bases not matched to a gene: 8. The CDR3 DNA reads TGTGCCACCAGTGATTCCCGGGACAGTGGGGACGAGCAGTACTTC. This gives the protein CATSDSRDSGDEQYF.

This rearrangement joins TRBV18 to TRBJ1-3, with 7 bases matching TRBD1. With V trimmed by 3 bases and J by 8 bases, 7 bases remained unmatched. There are 14 residues in the CDR3. Germline CDR1 is KGHSH and CDR2 is LQKENI. The CDR3 spells CASSPDRAKDTIYF. The CDR3 DNA reads as TGTGCCAGCTCACCCGACAGGGCTAAAGACACCATATATTTT.

This clone has only one observation. The genes are TRBV19 and TRBJ2-2; 8 nucleotides agree with TRBD1. V was clipped by 5 bases and J by 1 base; unmatched bases: 9. Germline V gene sequence: CDR1 LNHDA, CDR2 SQIVND (reference sequence). The CDR3 is made up of 17 amino acids. CDR3 region: CASSPRPDRVNTGELFF. Written as DNA, the CDR3 is TGTGCCAGTAGTCCTAGGCCGGACAGGGTGAACACCGGGGAGCTGTTTTTT.